This T cell receptor (beta chain) was documented in a study of T cell responses to AZD1222 COVID-19 vaccine. The CDR3 is 16 amino acids. Germline lookup yields CDR1 KGHSH and CDR2 LQKENI. Trimming took 4 bases from V and 1 from J; bases not matched to a gene: 3. Repertoires were generated with immunoSEQ multiplex PCR, while TCRdb's copy carries only in-frame clones and drops some. This table has 60,000 to 100,000 clones, around 92% appearing once. The V call is TRBV18, the J call TRBJ2-1; 11 positions agree with TRBD1. This TCR was recovered from an adult in good health. The sample in question was peripheral blood, obtained on day 0 of MenACWY control vaccination. CDR3 bases: TGTGCCAGCTCACGGGACAGGGGGAATTCCTACAATGAGCAGTTCTTC. This encodes CASSRDRGNSYNEQFF.